This T cell receptor beta chain was documented in a study of T cells expressing NK-cell markers. Study in general: Sorted T-cell subsets CD3+CD56+NKG2C+, CD3+CD56+NKG2C- and CD3+CD56-NKG2C+ were TCR beta-sequenced. General study results and limits: Researchers report these clonotypes also headed the CD3+CD56-NKG2C+ fraction in several donors. Of CD8+ T cells, about 1.0-8% belonged to dominant NKG2C+ clonotypes in roughly 6 donors.

The length of the CDR3 is 13 residues. The germline CDR1 and CDR2 sequences are SGHAT and FQNNGV. TCRdb reprocessed the 5' RACE reads and keeps a single row for each CDR3 protein, giving no DNA. Its clone listing holds about 460,000 distinct CDR3 sequences. Turning to this clonotype: Its antigen is not identified.

The receptor's source is a woman aged 45-60 years in good health. The rearrangement uses TRBV11-2 and TRBJ1-2; TCRdb's D gene call, TRBD1, goes unchecked for lack of DNA. Material for sequencing was blood T cells: a sorted CD56 or NKG2C T cell subset, CD4+ or CD8+ T cells, or bulk PBMC T cells (not recorded which). The CDR3 loop reads CASSPGTYYGYTF. Full variable domain (remainder filled in from reference TRBV11-2 and TRBJ1-2): EAGVAQSPRYKIIEKRQSVAFWCNPISGHATLYWYQQILGQGPKLLIQFQNNGVVDDSQLPKDRFSAERLKGVDSTLKIQPAKLEDSAVYLCASSPGTYYGYTFGSGTRLTVV.